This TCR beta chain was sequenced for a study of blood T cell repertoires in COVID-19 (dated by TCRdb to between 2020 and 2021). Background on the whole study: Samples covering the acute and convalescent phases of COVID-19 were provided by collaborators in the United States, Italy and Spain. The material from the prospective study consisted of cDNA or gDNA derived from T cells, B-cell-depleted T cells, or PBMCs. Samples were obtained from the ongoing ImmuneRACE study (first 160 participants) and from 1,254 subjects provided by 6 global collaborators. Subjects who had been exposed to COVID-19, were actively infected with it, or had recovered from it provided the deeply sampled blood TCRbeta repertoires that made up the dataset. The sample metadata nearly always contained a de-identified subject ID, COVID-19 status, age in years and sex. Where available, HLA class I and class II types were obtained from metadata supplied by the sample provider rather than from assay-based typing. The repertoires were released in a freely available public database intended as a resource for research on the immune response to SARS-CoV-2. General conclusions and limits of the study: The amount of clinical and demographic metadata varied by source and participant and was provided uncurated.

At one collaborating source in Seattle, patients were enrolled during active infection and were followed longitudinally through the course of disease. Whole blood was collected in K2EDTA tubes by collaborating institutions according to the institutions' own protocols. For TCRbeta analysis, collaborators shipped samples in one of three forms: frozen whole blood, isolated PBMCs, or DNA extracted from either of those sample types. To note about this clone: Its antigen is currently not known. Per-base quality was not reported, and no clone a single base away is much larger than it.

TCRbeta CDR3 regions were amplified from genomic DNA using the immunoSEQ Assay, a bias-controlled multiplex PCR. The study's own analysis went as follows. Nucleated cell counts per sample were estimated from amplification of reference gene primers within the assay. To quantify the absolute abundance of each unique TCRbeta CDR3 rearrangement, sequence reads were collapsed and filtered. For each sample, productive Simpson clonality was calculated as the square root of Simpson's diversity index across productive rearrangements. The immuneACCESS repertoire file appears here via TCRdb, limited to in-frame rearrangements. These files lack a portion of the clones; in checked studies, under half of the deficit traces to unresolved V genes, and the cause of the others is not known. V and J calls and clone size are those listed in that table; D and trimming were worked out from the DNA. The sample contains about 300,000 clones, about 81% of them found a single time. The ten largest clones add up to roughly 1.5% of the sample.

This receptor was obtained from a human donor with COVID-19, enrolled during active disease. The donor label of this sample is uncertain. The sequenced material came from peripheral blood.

The nucleotide sequence is TGTGCCAGTAGTATCTCTAGCGGAAGCACAGATACGCAGTATTTT. This yields the protein CASSISSGSTDTQYF. The V and J segments used are TRBV19 and TRBJ2-3; 7 bases in the junction line up with TRBD2. In the germline V gene (reference sequence), CDR1 corresponds to LNHDA and CDR2 to SQIVND. Ends trimmed: V by 3 bases, J by 0 bases; bases unmatched to a gene: 3. The CDR3 runs 15 residues from the cysteine to the phenylalanine. Only the CDR3 part of the read is kept: 45 bases, read in frame from the first base.